This TCR beta chain came from a study of cytomegalovirus exposure and HLA in healthy donors. Overall study results and limits: TRBV6-2, TRBV6-3 and other indistinguishable V segments were excluded. It was reported that TCR beta sequences correctly inferred the HLA-A and HLA-B alleles for most subjects.

Both 60 Vbeta primers and 13 Jbeta primers went into the PCR. In the authors' workflow: Later reanalysis found roughly 80 million unique TCR beta chains, around 10 million of them shared. Some clones are missing from TCRdb's copy, which holds only in-frame ones; the method was immunoSEQ multiplex PCR. V, J and clone size are taken as reported in that table, and D and trimming were inferred from the DNA itself. The profile covers roughly 170,000 clones, with approximately 80% appearing a single time and 1% to 1.5% taken by the ten largest. On this clone itself: What it binds is unknown.

V was clipped by 7 bases and J by 4 bases; unmatched bases: 9. Germline assignment: CDR1 MNHEY and CDR2 SVGAGI. This CDR3 region has 14 residues. The V call is TRBV6-5, the J call TRBJ2-7; 8 bases match TRBD1. The sequenced sample was PBMCs. The receptor's source is a girl under 10 years old in good health and CMV-seropositive. The CDR3 DNA reads as TGTGCCAGCACCTCGGACAGGGCATCGTACGAGCAGTACTTC. Protein product: CASTSDRASYEQYF.